The T cell receptor (beta chain) described here comes from a study of blood T cell repertoires in COVID-19. The data were produced by immunoSEQ multiplex PCR, yet TCRdb's version contains in-frame clones alone and is incomplete. The sample lists roughly 400,000 clones, less than 95% occurring once. V lost 4 bases, J lost 5 bases, and 7 bases stayed unmatched. There are 15 residues in the CDR3. The germline V gene encodes CDR1 MNHEY and CDR2 SMNVEV (reference sequence). Cohort 3 donors were reported recovered after two negative PCRs, clearance, or symptom resolution. The gene calls are TRBV27 and TRBJ1-1; TRBD1 matches 10 bases. The origin of this receptor is a man aged 18 to 35 who had recovered from COVID-19. The sequencing input was PBMCs or T cells enriched from blood (not recorded which). CDR3 amino acids: CASSSGQGRETEAFF. CDR3 nucleotide sequence: TGTGCCAGCAGTTCGGGACAGGGGAGAGAGACTGAAGCTTTCTTT.